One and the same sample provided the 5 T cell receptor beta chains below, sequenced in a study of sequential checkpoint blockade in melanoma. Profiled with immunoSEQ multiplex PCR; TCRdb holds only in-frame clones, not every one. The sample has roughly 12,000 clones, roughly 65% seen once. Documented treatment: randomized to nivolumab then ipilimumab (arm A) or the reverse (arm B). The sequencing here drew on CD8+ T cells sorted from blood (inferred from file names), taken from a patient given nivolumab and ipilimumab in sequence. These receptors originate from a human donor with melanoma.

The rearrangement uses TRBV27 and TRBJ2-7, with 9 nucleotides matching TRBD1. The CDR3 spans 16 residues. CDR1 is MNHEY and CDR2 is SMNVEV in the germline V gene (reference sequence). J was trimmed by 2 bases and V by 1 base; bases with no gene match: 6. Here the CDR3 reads CASSLLVGTGPYEQYF. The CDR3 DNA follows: TGTGCCAGCAGTTTATTGGTAGGGACAGGGCCCTACGAGCAGTACTTC.

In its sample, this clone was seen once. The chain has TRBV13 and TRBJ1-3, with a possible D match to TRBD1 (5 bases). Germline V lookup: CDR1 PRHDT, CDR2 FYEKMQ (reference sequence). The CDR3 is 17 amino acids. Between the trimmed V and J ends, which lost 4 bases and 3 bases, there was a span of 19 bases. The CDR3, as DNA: TGTGCCAGCAGCTCGAGAGGGGAGGGATGGGATGGAAACACCATATATTTT. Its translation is CASSSRGEGWDGNTIYF.

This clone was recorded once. CDR3 sequence: CASSIRPNTEAFF. CDR3 nucleotides: TGTGCCAGCAGCATCAGGCCAAACACTGAAGCTTTCTTT. V is TRBV6-5 and J is TRBJ1-1; unclear D gene. The germline V gene encodes CDR1 MNHEY and CDR2 SVGAGI. The CDR3 consists of 13 residues. Trimming left V 6 bases short and J 2 bases short, with 10 bases between.

CDR3 in amino acids: CASTPGGDGYTF. In DNA form, the CDR3 reads TGTGCCAGCACCCCGGGGGGAGATGGCTACACCTTC. This rearrangement joins TRBV6-5 to TRBJ1-2; TRBD1 might be the D (5 bases). Germline V gene sequence: CDR1 MNHEY, CDR2 SVGAGI. The CDR3 spans 12 residues. V was trimmed by 7 bases and J by 6 bases, leaving 12 bases between them.

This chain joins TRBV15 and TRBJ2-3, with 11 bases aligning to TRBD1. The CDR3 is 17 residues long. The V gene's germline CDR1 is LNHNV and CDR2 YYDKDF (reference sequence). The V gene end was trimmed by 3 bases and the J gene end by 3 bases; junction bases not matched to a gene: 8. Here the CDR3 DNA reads TGTGCCACCAGCAGGGCCGGGACAGGGGGGACGACAGATACGCAGTATTTT. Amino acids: CATSRAGTGGTTDTQYF.